This T cell receptor (beta chain) was sequenced during a study of regulatory T cells in long-lasting Graves disease. Time point defined: newly diagnosed GD, antithyroid drugs for less than 3 months. The authors made the TCR library using RNA they extracted from PBMCs. This clonotype was seen many times. The germline gives CDR1 LGHNA, CDR2 YSLEER. This CDR3 has 17 amino acids. The ends were cut back, 1 base at V and 1 base at J, with 14 bases in the middle. Building the TCR beta libraries relied on iRepertoire HTBI primers, and CDR3 regions underwent Arm-PCR. TCRdb re-derived calls from the multiplex PCR reads in MiXCR, one entry per CDR3 protein. This table has over 350,000 distinct CDR3 sequences, around 16% appearing once. This same sample was also part of a study on T cells in Graves' hyperthyroidism and ophthalmopathy. This second study says: Patients aged 18 to 65 had newly diagnosed hyperthyroidism that had lasted under 2 months.

Specimen: peripheral blood mononuclear cells (PBMCs), collected at new diagnosis, from a patient treated with antithyroid drugs. The J gene is TRBJ2-1, the V gene TRBV4-3; D assignment may be TRBD1 or TRBD2 (5 bases each). The source is a woman in her forties with Graves disease. The CDR3 region is CASSQVAGTRSYNEQFF. CDR3 sequence (DNA): TGCGCCAGCAGCCAAGTTGCCGGGACGAGGTCCTACAATGAGCAGTTCTTC.